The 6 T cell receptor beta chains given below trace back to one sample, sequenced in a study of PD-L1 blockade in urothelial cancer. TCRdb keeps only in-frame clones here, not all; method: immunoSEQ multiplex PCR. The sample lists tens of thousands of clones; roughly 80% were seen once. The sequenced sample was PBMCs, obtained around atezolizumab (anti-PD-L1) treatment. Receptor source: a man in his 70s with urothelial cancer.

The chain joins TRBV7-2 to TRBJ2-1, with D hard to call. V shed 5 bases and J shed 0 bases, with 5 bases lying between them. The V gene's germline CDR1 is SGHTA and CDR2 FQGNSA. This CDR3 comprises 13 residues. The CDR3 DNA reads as TGTGCCAGCAGCCTCAGCTCCTACAATGAGCAGTTCTTC. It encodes CASSLSSYNEQFF.

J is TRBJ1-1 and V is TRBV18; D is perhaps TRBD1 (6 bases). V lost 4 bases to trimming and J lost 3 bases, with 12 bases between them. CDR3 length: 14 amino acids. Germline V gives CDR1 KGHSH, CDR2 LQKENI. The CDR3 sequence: CASSRQVSDTEAFF. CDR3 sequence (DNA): TGTGCCAGCTCACGACAGGTGTCGGACACTGAAGCTTTCTTT. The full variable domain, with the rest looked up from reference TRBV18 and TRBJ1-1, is NAGVMQNPRHLVRRRGQEARLRCSPMKGHSHVYWYRQLPEEGLKFMVYLQKENIIDESGMPKERFSAEFPKEGPSILRIQQVVRGDSAAYFCASSRQVSDTEAFFGQGTRLTVV.

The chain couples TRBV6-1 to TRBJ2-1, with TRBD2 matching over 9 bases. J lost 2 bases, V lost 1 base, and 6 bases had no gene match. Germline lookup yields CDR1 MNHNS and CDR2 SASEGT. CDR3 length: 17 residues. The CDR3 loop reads CASSEGALAGAYNEQFF. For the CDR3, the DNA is TGTGCCAGCAGTGAAGGGGCCTTAGCGGGAGCCTACAATGAGCAGTTCTTC.

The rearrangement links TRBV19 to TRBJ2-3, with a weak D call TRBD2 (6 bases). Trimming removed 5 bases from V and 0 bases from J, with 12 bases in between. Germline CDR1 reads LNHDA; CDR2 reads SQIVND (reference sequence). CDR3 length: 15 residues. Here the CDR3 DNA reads TGTGCCAGTAGTGGAGGGGCAGGGAGCACAGATACGCAGTATTTT. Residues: CASSGGAGSTDTQYF.

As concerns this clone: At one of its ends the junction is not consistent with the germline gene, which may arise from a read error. In DNA form, the CDR3 reads TGCGCGAGCAAATCGGATCTAAGGGGGCAAGAGACCCAGTACTTC. It yields the protein CASKSDLRGQETQYF. The chain links TRBV5-1 to TRBJ2-5, with D possibly matching TRBD1 (6 bases). CDR1 and CDR2 from the germline V gene are SGHRS and YFSETQ. This CDR3 has 15 residues. Drawing the rest from reference TRBV5-1 and TRBJ2-5, the complete variable domain is KAGVTQTPRYLIKTRGQQVTLSCSPISGHRSVSWYQQTPGQGLQFLFEYFSETQRNKGNFPGRFSGRQFSNSRSEMNVSTLELGDSALYLCASKSDLRGQETQYFGPGTRLLVL.

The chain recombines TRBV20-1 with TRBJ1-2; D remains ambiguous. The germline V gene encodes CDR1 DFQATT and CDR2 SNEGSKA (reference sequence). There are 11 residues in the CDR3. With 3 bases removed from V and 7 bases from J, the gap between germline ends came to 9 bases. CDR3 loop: CSARAQAGYTF. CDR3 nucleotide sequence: TGCAGTGCTAGGGCTCAGGCTGGCTACACCTTC.